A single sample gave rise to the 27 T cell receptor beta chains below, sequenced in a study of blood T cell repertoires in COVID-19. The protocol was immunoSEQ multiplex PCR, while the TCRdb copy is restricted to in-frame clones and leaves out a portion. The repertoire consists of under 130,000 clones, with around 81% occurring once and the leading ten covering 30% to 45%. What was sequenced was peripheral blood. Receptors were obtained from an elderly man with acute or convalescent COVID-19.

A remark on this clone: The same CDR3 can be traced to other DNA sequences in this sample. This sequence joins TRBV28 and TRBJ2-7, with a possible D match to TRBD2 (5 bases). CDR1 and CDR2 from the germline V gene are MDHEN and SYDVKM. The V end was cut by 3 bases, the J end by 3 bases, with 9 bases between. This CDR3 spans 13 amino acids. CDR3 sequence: CASSFGRGYEQYF. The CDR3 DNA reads TGTGCCAGCAGTTTCGGACGGGGCTACGAGCAGTACTTC.

The DNA of the CDR3 is TGCGCCAGCAGCTTGAGGGGGACGAACCCCGGGGAGCAGTACTTC. As protein: CASSLRGTNPGEQYF. The gene calls are TRBV5-1 and TRBJ2-7; possibly TRBD1 for D (6 bases). Trimming removed 1 base from V and 7 bases from J, with 18 bases in between. CDR1 is SGHRS, CDR2 YFSETQ, per germline. This CDR3 has 15 amino acids.

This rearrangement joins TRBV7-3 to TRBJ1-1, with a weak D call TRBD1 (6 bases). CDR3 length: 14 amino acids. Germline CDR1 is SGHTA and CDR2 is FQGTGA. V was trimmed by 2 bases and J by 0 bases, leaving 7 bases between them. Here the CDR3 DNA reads TGTGCCAGCAGCTTACAGGGGCTGAACACTGAAGCTTTCTTT. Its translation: CASSLQGLNTEAFF.

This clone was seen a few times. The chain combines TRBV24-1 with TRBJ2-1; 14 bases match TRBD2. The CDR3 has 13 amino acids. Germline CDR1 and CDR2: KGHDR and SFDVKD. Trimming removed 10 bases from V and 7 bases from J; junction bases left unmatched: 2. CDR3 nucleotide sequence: TGTGCCACGGGACTAGCGGGAGCTAATGAGCAGTTCTTC. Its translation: CATGLAGANEQFF.

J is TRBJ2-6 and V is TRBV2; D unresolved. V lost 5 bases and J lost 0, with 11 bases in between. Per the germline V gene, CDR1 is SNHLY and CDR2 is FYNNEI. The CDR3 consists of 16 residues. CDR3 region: CASSPRLHSGANVLTF. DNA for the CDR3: TGTGCCAGCAGTCCCAGACTTCACTCTGGGGCCAACGTCCTGACTTTC.

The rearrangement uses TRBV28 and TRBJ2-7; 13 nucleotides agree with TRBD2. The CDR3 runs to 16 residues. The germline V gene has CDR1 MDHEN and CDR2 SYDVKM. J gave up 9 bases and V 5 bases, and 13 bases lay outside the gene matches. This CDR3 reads CASSPPRGLAGRGQYF. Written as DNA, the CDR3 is TGTGCCAGCAGTCCCCCAAGGGGACTAGCGGGGCGTGGGCAGTACTTC.

CDR3 amino acids: CASSVQGGNTIYF. CDR3 coding DNA: TGCGCCAGCAGCGTCCAGGGGGGAAACACCATATATTTT. The chain has TRBV5-1 and TRBJ1-3, with D tentatively TRBD1 (6 bases). The germline gives CDR1 SGHRS, CDR2 YFSETQ. Trimming took off 4 bases at V and 4 bases at J, with 9 bases between the two ends. The CDR3 totals 13 residues.

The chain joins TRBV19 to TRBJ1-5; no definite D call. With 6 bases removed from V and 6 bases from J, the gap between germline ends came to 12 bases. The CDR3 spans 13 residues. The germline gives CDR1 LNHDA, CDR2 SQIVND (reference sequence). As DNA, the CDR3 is TGTGCCAGTAGAACCCCAGGAGGTCAGCCCCAGCATTTT. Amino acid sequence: CASRTPGGQPQHF. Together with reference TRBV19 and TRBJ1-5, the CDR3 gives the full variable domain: DGGITQSPKYLFRKEGQNVTLSCEQNLNHDAMYWYRQDPGQGLRLIYYSQIVNDFQKGDIAEGYSVSREKKESFPLTVTSAQKNPTAFYLCASRTPGGQPQHFGDGTRLSIL.

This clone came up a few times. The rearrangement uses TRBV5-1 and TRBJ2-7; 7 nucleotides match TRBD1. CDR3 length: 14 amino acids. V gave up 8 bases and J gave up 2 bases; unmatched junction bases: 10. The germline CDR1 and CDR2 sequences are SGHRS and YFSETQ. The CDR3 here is CASSTDRETYEQYF. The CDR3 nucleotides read TGCGCCAGTTCTACTGACAGGGAAACCTACGAGCAGTACTTC.

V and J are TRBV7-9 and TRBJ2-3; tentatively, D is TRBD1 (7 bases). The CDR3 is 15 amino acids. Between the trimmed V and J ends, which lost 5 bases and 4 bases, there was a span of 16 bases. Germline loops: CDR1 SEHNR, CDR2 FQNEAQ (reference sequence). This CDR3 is CASSPPGGMADTQYF. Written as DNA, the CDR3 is TGTGCCAGCAGCCCTCCAGGGGGGATGGCAGATACGCAGTATTTT.

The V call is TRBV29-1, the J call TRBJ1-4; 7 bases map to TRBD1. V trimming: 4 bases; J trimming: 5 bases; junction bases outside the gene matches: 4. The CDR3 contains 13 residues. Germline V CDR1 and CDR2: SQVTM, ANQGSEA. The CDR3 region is CSVAQGMNEKLFF. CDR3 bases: TGCAGCGTTGCACAGGGGATGAATGAAAAACTGTTTTTT.

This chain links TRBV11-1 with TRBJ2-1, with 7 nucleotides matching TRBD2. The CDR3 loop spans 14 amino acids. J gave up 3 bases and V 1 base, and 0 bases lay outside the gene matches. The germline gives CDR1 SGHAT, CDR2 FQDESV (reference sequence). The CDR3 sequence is CASSLGTSYNEQFF. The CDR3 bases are TGTGCCAGCAGCTTAGGGACTAGCTACAATGAGCAGTTCTTC.

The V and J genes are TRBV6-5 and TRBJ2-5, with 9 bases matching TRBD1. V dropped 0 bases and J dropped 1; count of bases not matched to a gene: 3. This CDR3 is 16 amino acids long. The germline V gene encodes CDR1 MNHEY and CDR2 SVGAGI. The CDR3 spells CASSYSGTGRQETQYF. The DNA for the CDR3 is TGTGCCAGCAGTTACTCCGGGACAGGGCGCCAAGAGACCCAGTACTTC.

The CDR3 region has the DNA TGTGCCAGCAGCCCACAGGGGTACACTGAAGCTTTCTTT. It codes for CASSPQGYTEAFF. The rearrangement uses TRBV11-2 and TRBJ1-1; TRBD1 matches 7 bases. V lost 5 bases and J lost 3; bases outside the gene matches: 3. The CDR3 length is 13 residues. Looked up from germline, CDR1 is SGHAT and CDR2 is FQNNGV.

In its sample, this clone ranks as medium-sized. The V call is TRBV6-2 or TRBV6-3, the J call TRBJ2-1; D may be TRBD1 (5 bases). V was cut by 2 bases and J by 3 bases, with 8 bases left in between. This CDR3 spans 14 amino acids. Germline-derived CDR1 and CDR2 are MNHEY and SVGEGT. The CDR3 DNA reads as TGTGCCAGCAGTTACCTCGACAGCTACAATGAGCAGTTCTTC. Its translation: CASSYLDSYNEQFF.

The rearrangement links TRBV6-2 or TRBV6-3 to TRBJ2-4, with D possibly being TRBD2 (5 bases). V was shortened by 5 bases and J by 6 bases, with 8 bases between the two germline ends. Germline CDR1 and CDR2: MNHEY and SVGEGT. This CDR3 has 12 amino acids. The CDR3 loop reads CASSPGLNIQYF. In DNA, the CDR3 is TGTGCCAGCAGTCCCGGACTAAACATTCAGTACTTC.

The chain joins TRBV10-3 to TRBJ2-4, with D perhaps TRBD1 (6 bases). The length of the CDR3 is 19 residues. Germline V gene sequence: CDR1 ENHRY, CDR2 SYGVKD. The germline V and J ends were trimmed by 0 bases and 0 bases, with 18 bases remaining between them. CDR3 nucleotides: TGTGCCATCAGTGAGTCGATTTCGGACAGACCCCTAGCCAAAAACATTCAGTACTTC. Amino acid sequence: CAISESISDRPLAKNIQYF.

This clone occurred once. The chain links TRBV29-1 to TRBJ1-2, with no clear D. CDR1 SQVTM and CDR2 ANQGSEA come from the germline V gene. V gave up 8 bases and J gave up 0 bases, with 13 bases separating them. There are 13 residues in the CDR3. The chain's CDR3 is CSTAYLANYGYTF. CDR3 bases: TGCAGCACCGCCTACTTAGCTAACTATGGCTACACCTTC.

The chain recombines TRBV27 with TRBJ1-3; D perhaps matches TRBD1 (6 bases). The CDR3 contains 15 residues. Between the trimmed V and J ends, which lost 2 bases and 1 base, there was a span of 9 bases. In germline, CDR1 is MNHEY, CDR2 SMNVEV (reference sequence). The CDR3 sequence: CASSLQGSSGNTIYF. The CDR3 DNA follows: TGTGCCAGCAGTTTACAGGGGAGTTCTGGAAACACCATATATTTT.

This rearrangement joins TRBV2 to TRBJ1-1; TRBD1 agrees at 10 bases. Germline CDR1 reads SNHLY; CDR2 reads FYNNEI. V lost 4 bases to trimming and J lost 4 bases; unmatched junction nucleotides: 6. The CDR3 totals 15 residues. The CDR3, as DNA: TGTGCCAGCAGTGTTGGTCGGACAGGGGGCACTGAAGCTTTCTTT. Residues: CASSVGRTGGTEAFF.

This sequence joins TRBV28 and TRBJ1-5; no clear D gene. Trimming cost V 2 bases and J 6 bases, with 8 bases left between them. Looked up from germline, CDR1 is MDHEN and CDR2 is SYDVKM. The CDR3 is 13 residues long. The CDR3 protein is CASSLGGPQPQHF. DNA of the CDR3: TGTGCCAGCAGTTTAGGAGGACCTCAGCCCCAGCATTTT.

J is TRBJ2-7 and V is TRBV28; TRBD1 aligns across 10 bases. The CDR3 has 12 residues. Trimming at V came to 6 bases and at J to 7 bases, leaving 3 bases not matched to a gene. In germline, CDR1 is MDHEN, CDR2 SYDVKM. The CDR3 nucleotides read TGTGCCAGCAGGGGACAGGGGTGGGAGCAGTACTTC. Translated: CASRGQGWEQYF.

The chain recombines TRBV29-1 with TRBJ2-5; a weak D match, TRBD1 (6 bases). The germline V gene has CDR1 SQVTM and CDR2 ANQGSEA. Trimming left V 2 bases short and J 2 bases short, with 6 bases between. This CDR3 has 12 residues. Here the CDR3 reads CSVEQGQETQYF. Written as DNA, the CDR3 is TGCAGCGTTGAACAGGGGCAAGAGACCCAGTACTTC. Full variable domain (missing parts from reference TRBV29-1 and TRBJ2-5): SAVISQKPSRDICQRGTSLTIQCQVDSQVTMMFWYRQQPGQSLTLIATANQGSEATYESGFVIDKFPISRPNLTFSTLTVSNMSPEDSSIYLCSVEQGQETQYFGPGTRLLVL.

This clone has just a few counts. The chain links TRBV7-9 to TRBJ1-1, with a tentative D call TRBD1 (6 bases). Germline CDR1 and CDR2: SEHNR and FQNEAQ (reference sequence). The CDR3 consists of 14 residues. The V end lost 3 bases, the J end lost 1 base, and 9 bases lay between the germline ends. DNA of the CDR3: TGTGCCAGCAGCTTCGCGGACAGGAACACTGAAGCTTTCTTT. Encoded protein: CASSFADRNTEAFF.

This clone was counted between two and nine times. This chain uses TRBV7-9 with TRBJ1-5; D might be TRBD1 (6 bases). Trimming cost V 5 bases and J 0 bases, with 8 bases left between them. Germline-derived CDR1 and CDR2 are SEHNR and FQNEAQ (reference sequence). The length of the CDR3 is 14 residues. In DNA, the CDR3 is TGTGCCAGCAGCCAGGGGCTTAGCAATCAGCCCCAGCATTTT. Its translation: CASSQGLSNQPQHF.

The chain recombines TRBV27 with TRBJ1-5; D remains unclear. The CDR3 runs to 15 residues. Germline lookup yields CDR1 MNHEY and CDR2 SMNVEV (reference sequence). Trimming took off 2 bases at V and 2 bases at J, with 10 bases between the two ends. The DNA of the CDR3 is TGTGCCAGCAGTTTAGAGGGAAGGGGCAATCAGCCCCAGCATTTT. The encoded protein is CASSLEGRGNQPQHF.

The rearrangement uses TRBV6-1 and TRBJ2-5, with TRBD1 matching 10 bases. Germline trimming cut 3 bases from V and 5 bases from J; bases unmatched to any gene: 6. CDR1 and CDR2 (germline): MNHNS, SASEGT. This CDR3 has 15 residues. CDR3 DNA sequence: TGTGCCAGCAGTGACGCGACAGGGGGCCGGGAGACCCAGTACTTC. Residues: CASSDATGGRETQYF.